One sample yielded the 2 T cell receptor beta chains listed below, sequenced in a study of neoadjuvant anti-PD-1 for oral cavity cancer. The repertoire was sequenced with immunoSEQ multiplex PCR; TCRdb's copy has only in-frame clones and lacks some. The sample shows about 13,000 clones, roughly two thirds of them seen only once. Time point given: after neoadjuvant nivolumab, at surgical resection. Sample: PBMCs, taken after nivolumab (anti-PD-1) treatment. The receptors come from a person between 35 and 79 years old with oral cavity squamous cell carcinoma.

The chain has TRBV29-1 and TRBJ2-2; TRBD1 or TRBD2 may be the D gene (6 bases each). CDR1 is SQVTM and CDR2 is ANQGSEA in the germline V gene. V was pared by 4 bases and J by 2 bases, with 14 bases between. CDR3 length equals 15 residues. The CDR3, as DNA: TGCAGCGTTGTAGGGGGGCCGCTAAACACCGGGGAGCTGTTTTTT. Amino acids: CSVVGGPLNTGELFF.

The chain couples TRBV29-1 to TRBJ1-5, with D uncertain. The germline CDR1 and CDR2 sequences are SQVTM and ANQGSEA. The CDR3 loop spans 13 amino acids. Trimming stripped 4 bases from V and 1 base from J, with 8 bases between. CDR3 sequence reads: CSVGSGSNQPQHF. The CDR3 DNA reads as TGCAGCGTTGGCTCTGGAAGCAATCAGCCCCAGCATTTT.